This T cell receptor beta chain is drawn from a study of T-cell memory formation after mild COVID-19. Study-wide context: TCR clusters mostly belonged to single donors.

5'RACE primed from the constant segment yielded TCR alpha and TCR beta cDNA libraries bearing sample barcodes and UMIs. TCRdb analysed the 5' RACE reads with MiXCR anew, one entry per CDR3 protein. The data contain some 450,000 distinct CDR3 sequences, over 15% of them seen just once; the ten biggest clones take up about 22%. Germline CDR1 SGHDT, CDR2 YYEEEE. The CDR3 is 13 residues long. V was shortened by 4 bases and J by 1 base, with 8 bases between the two germline ends. In this sample, this clonotype turned up many times. The antigen is not known. Overall study findings and caveats: Researchers could not confirm that second-wave clones peaking on day 37 targeted SARS-CoV-2.

The chain joins TRBV5-6 to TRBJ1-2; D gene ambiguous. Sequencing was performed on PBMCs or a T cell subset sorted from them (not recorded which). The sequence came from a man between 18 and 29 years old who had mild COVID-19 (a few samples of this study predate the infection). Cell type and time point are not known. CDR3 nucleotide sequence: TGTGCCAGCAGCCTGGGGAATAACTATGGCTACACCTTC. Protein sequence: CASSLGNNYGYTF.